A selection of T cell receptor beta chains follows, all from one sample in a study of patients and donors after allogeneic stem cell transplantation. TCRdb called the RT-PCR reads again in MiXCR, with one record for every CDR3 protein. The table records about 960,000 distinct CDR3 sequences, over 15% of them present only once. Sequencing input: blood, either unsorted or a sorted T cell fraction (not recorded which). These receptors all come from a human donor who was either an allogeneic HSCT recipient or a stem cell or donor lymphocyte infusion donor (not recorded which). It is not recorded whose cells these are; they may come from a transplant donor. The CDR3 runs from the conserved cysteine through the conserved F or W. A D gene is named only where the DNA matches it firmly. Not every row has a clone size; where given, it reads once, few, many or a size class.

v_gene	j_gene	d_gene	abundance	len	CDR3aa	CDR3nt
TRBV20-1	TRBJ2-5	.	few	15	CSAREARLPQETQYF	TGCAGTGCTAGAGAGGCCCGGCTACCCCAAGAGACCCAGTACTTC
TRBV5-8	TRBJ1-6	.	.	14	CASSSGQPNSPLHF	TGTGCCAGCAGTTCCGGACAGCCTAATTCACCCCTCCACTTT
TRBV20-1	TRBJ2-5	.	few	11	CSAGPTETQYF	TGCAGTGCGGGACCCACGGAGACCCAGTACTTC
TRBV10-3	TRBJ2-3	.	.	17	CAISVRGEARERDTQYF	TGTGCCATCAGTGTCAGAGGGGAGGCTCGGGAGAGAGATACGCAGTATTTT
TRBV6-1	TRBJ1-4	TRBD1	.	13	CASSDRAREKLFF	TGTGCCAGCAGCGACAGGGCGCGTGAAAAACTGTTTTTT
TRBV29-1	TRBJ1-5	.	few	12	CSVESQRGSQHF	TGCAGCGTTGAAAGTCAGAGAGGTTCCCAGCATTTT
TRBV12-5	TRBJ2-1	TRBD1	few	16	CASGLVVGTGVDEQFF	TGTGCTAGTGGTTTGGTAGTAGGGACAGGGGTGGATGAGCAGTTCTTC
TRBV7-9	TRBJ2-3	TRBD2	few	15	CASSSPKRESDTQYF	TGTGCCAGCAGCTCGCCAAAGCGGGAGTCAGATACGCAGTATTTT
TRBV12-3/TRBV12-4	TRBJ2-1	TRBD1	few	14	CASSYQGANNEQFF	TGTGCCAGCAGTTATCAGGGGGCGAACAATGAGCAGTTCTTC
TRBV29-1	TRBJ2-7	.	many	12	CSVLGEDGEQYF	TGCAGCGTTTTAGGAGAGGACGGCGAGCAGTACTTC
TRBV27	TRBJ2-3	TRBD2	few	18	CASSFFSGGYFSTDTQYF	TGTGCCAGCAGTTTTTTTAGCGGGGGGTACTTTAGCACAGATACGCAGTATTTT
TRBV15	TRBJ2-7	.	.	14	CATSRESGQYEQYF	TGTGCCACCAGCAGAGAATCGGGGCAGTACGAGCAGTACTTC
TRBV6-5	TRBJ1-1	.	.	17	CASSYSTQGGWGTEAFF	TGTGCCAGCAGTTACTCGACCCAGGGCGGTTGGGGCACTGAAGCTTTCTTT
TRBV12-3/TRBV12-4	TRBJ2-1	.	.	16	CASSFSSSAEGGEQFF	TGTGCCAGCAGTTTTTCCAGTTCGGCGGAGGGGGGTGAGCAGTTCTTC
TRBV10-3	TRBJ1-4	.	few	14	CAISEGRSYEKLFF	TGTGCCATCAGTGAAGGCAGGTCGTACGAAAAACTGTTTTTT
TRBV27	TRBJ1-1	.	few	16	CASSSRLGIRSTEAFF	TGTGCCAGCAGCTCTAGGCTGGGGATAAGGAGTACTGAAGCTTTCTTT
TRBV5-1	TRBJ1-3	.	many	13	CASSTDKPHTIYF	TGCGCCAGCAGCACCGACAAGCCCCACACCATATATTTT
TRBV27	TRBJ1-5	.	.	14	CASSFAGLAQPQHF	TGTGCCAGCAGTTTTGCAGGTCTGGCTCAGCCCCAGCATTTT
TRBV7-7	TRBJ2-5	.	.	15	CASSLVPGSKETQYF	TGTGCCAGCAGCTTAGTGCCCGGGAGCAAAGAGACCCAGTACTTC
TRBV4-1	TRBJ2-1	.	.	15	CASSPEDEGYNEQFF	TGCGCCAGCAGCCCCGAAGACGAGGGATACAATGAGCAGTTCTTC
TRBV10-3	TRBJ2-6	.	few	17	CAINRGTPPTGANVLTF	TGTGCCATCAATAGAGGGACTCCTCCGACAGGGGCCAACGTCCTGACTTTC